These 20 T cell receptor beta chains were sequenced from one sample in a study of cytomegalovirus exposure and HLA in healthy donors. The primer mix had 60 Vbeta and 13 Jbeta primers. The table came from immunoSEQ multiplex PCR; TCRdb's copy has only in-frame clones and leaves some out. The repertoire includes 110,000 to 150,000 clones, 68% of them detected once, and approximately 4.3% sits in the top ten. The source material was PBMCs. These receptors were obtained from a man aged 55 to 70 in good health and CMV-seronegative.

This clone is a singleton in its sample. This chain links TRBV9 with TRBJ2-5; 12 nucleotides agree with TRBD2. With V trimmed by 0 bases and J by 2 bases, 2 bases remained unmatched. Germline CDR1 is SGDLS and CDR2 is YYNGEE. The CDR3 extends over 16 amino acids. CDR3: CASSVGTSGMQETQYF. CDR3 DNA: TGTGCCAGCAGCGTAGGGACTAGCGGGATGCAAGAGACCCAGTACTTC.

The CDR3 DNA reads as TGTGCCAGCAGCGTAGGGTGGGGAGTAGAAAAACTGTTTTTT. This sequence encodes CASSVGWGVEKLFF. The chain employs TRBV9 and TRBJ1-4; no reliable D call. The germline V and J ends were trimmed by 0 bases and 8 bases, with 11 bases remaining between them. Germline loops: CDR1 SGDLS, CDR2 YYNGEE. The CDR3 spans 14 residues.

The chain links TRBV5-6 to TRBJ1-2; 8 positions agree with TRBD1. There are 13 residues in the CDR3. J was trimmed by 8 bases and V by 5 bases; bases with no gene match: 8. CDR1 and CDR2 from the germline V gene are SGHDT and YYEEEE. CDR3 amino acids: CASRRRGPGGYTF. CDR3 nucleotides: TGTGCCAGCAGGCGCAGGGGGCCTGGCGGCTACACCTTC.

The V gene is TRBV27, the J gene TRBJ2-2, with D possibly being TRBD2 (5 bases). There are 14 residues in the CDR3. Trimming removed 4 bases from V and 6 bases from J, with 12 bases in between. From germline, CDR1 is MNHEY and CDR2 SMNVEV (reference sequence). Here the CDR3 DNA reads TGTGCCAGCAGTTACCTCACTAGACCCGGGGAGCTGTTTTTT. Its translation is CASSYLTRPGELFF.

The V call is TRBV9, the J call TRBJ2-1, with 8 bases aligning to TRBD2. The germline V gene has CDR1 SGDLS and CDR2 YYNGEE. The CDR3 spans 17 residues. V was clipped by 0 bases and J by 2 bases; unmatched bases: 7. The chain's CDR3 is CASSVGVTSGTYNEQFF. DNA for the CDR3: TGTGCCAGCAGCGTAGGGGTAACTAGCGGCACCTACAATGAGCAGTTCTTC.

The CDR3 loop is CASSLGGGSYEQYF. DNA of the CDR3: TGTGCCAGCAGCTTAGGAGGGGGCTCCTACGAGCAGTACTTC. The gene calls are TRBV7-9 and TRBJ2-7, with a weak D call TRBD1 (6 bases). The germline CDR1 and CDR2 sequences are SEHNR and FQNEAQ (reference sequence). Between the trimmed V and J ends, which lost 1 base and 0 bases, there was a span of 7 bases. This CDR3 contains 14 residues.

The count of this clone is one. The rearrangement links TRBV5-1 to TRBJ2-3; 10 positions match TRBD2. The V and J ends lost 3 bases and 5 bases, in that order; junction bases with no gene match: 3. The CDR3 sequence is 14 residues long. Germline CDR1 and CDR2: SGHRS and YFSETQ. Written as DNA, the CDR3 is TGCGCCAGCAGCTGGTCTAGCGGGGGAGATACGCAGTATTTT. Protein sequence: CASSWSSGGDTQYF. Based on the CDR3 plus reference TRBV5-1 and TRBJ2-3, the full variable domain is KAGVTQTPRYLIKTRGQQVTLSCSPISGHRSVSWYQQTPGQGLQFLFEYFSETQRNKGNFPGRFSGRQFSNSRSEMNVSTLELGDSALYLCASSWSSGGDTQYFGPGTRLTVL.

Note on this clone: The junction departs from the called germline gene at one end, perhaps through a read error. V usage is TRBV7-9 and J usage is TRBJ2-7; D gene ambiguous. Looked up from germline, CDR1 is SEHNR and CDR2 is FQNEAQ (reference sequence). The CDR3 loop spans 12 amino acids. The CDR3 bases are TGTTCCAGCAGCTTAGAGTCCCGGGAGCAGTACTTC. This translates into CSSSLESREQYF.

This rearrangement joins TRBV19 to TRBJ2-1; the D gene is possibly TRBD2 (6 bases). The CDR3 is 14 amino acids. Trimming removed 8 bases from V and 6 bases from J, with 17 bases in between. Looked up from germline, CDR1 is LNHDA and CDR2 is SQIVND (reference sequence). The CDR3 bases are TGTGCCAGTGCCAGTATCGGGGGATCCAATGAGCAGTTCTTC. Translation gives CASASIGGSNEQFF.

In this sample, this clone turned up once. The rearrangement links TRBV13 to TRBJ2-7, with D perhaps TRBD2 (5 bases). The CDR3 length is 13 residues. The germline CDR1 and CDR2 sequences are PRHDT and FYEKMQ (reference sequence). V shed 5 bases and J shed 2 bases, with 10 bases lying between them. CDR3 amino acids: CASSPTGTYEQYF. CDR3 coding DNA: TGTGCCAGCAGCCCCACCGGGACCTACGAGCAGTACTTC.

The genes are TRBV9 and TRBJ2-1; TRBD2 agrees at 8 bases. V lost 0 bases, J lost 7 bases, and 6 bases stayed unmatched. Germline loops: CDR1 SGDLS, CDR2 YYNGEE. The CDR3 consists of 15 residues. The CDR3: CASSVDTREENEQFF. CDR3 in DNA: TGTGCCAGCAGCGTAGATACGCGGGAGGAAAATGAGCAGTTCTTC. Full variable domain (missing parts from reference TRBV9 and TRBJ2-1): DSGVTQTPKHLITATGQRVTLRCSPRSGDLSVYWYQQSLDQGLQFLIQYYNGEERAKGNILERFSAQQFPDLHSELNLSSLELGDSALYFCASSVDTREENEQFFGPGTRLTVL.

This clone was picked up one time. The chain couples TRBV2 to TRBJ2-5; 8 bases agree with TRBD1. The CDR3 covers 14 residues. In germline, CDR1 is SNHLY, CDR2 FYNNEI. V shed 3 bases and J 5 bases; nucleotides not matched to a gene: 5. The CDR3 sequence: CASSDSRGQETQYF. In nucleotides, the CDR3 is TGTGCCAGCAGTGATAGCAGGGGGCAGGAGACCCAGTACTTC.

This clone was found once. The CDR3 DNA reads TGTGCCAGCAGCCCTTTCCGGACAGCTTACTACGAGCAGTACTTC. It translates to CASSPFRTAYYEQYF. This chain uses TRBV28 with TRBJ2-7, with D tentatively TRBD1 (6 bases). The CDR3 length is 15 residues. The germline V and J ends were trimmed by 6 bases and 3 bases, with 18 bases remaining between them. Germline CDR1 MDHEN, CDR2 SYDVKM.

V gene TRBV5-4 combines with J gene TRBJ2-2; 13 bases align to TRBD2. With V trimmed by 3 bases and J by 5 bases, 4 bases remained unmatched. CDR1 and CDR2 (germline): SGHNT, YYREEE (reference sequence). The CDR3 is 16 residues long. The DNA for the CDR3 is TGTGCCAGCAGCTCACTAGCGGGAGGGGGGACCGGGGAGCTGTTTTTT. This translates into CASSSLAGGGTGELFF.

The CDR3 DNA sequence: TGTGCCAGCAGTTCACTCCGGGACAGGTTCTTTGGGCAGTACTTC. It translates to CASSSLRDRFFGQYF. The gene calls are TRBV28 and TRBJ2-7; TRBD1 aligns across 8 bases. V lost 4 bases and J lost 9; bases outside the gene matches: 14. Germline loops: CDR1 MDHEN, CDR2 SYDVKM. The CDR3 extends over 15 amino acids.

The chain carries TRBV27 and TRBJ2-3; a weak D match, TRBD1 (6 bases). Germline CDR1 and CDR2: MNHEY and SMNVEV (reference sequence). V shed 0 bases and J shed 5 bases, with 6 bases lying between them. The CDR3 consists of 13 residues. CDR3 residues: CASSLSQGDTQYF. The CDR3 DNA is TGTGCCAGCAGTTTATCACAGGGAGATACGCAGTATTTT.

The rearrangement uses TRBV9 and TRBJ2-7, with 9 bases fitting TRBD2. The CDR3 covers 13 residues. Germline V gene sequence: CDR1 SGDLS, CDR2 YYNGEE. V lost 3 bases and J lost 6; bases outside the gene matches: 4. The CDR3 is CASSGRTSVEQYF. The CDR3 DNA is TGTGCCAGCAGCGGACGGACTAGCGTCGAGCAGTACTTC.

The sample holds a few counts of this clone. The chain links TRBV5-1 to TRBJ2-3, with 9 bases fitting TRBD2. After removal of 4 bases from V and 3 bases from J, the junction contained 6 bases not matched to a gene. This CDR3 comprises 15 residues. CDR1 SGHRS and CDR2 YFSETQ come from the germline V gene. The CDR3 region is CASSIAGDRTDTQYF. The CDR3 DNA sequence: TGCGCCAGCAGCATAGCGGGAGACAGAACAGATACGCAGTATTTT. The full variable domain, its missing parts supplied by reference TRBV5-1 and TRBJ2-3, is KAGVTQTPRYLIKTRGQQVTLSCSPISGHRSVSWYQQTPGQGLQFLFEYFSETQRNKGNFPGRFSGRQFSNSRSEMNVSTLELGDSALYLCASSIAGDRTDTQYFGPGTRLTVL.

The rearrangement uses TRBV5-4 and TRBJ1-2; D ambiguous. CDR1 and CDR2 (germline): SGHNT, YYREEE (reference sequence). The length of the CDR3 is 12 residues. Trimming took 4 bases from V and 4 from J, leaving 8 bases between them. The CDR3 DNA follows: TGTGCCAGCAGCCCCGAGGGCTATGGCTACACCTTC. It codes for CASSPEGYGYTF.

This chain links TRBV15 with TRBJ2-1; D remains unclear. The CDR3 covers 13 residues. The V end was cut by 0 bases, the J end by 8 bases, with 8 bases between. Germline CDR1 reads LNHNV; CDR2 reads YYDKDF (reference sequence). The DNA of the CDR3 is TGTGCCACCAGCAGAGATGGGCCCGATGAGCAGTTCTTC. Its protein product is CATSRDGPDEQFF.